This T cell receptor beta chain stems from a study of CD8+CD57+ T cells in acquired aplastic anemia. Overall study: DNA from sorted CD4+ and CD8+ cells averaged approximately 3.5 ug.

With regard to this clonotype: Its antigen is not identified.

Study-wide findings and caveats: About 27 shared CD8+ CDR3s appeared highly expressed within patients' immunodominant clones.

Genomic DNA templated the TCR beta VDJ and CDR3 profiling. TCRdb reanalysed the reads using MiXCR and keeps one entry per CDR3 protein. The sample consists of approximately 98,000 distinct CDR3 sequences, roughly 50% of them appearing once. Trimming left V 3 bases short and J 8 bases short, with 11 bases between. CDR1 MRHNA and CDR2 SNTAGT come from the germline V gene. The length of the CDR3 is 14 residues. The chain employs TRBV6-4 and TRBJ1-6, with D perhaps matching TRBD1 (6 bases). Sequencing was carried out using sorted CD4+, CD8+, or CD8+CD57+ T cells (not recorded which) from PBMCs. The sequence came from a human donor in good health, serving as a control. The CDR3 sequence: CASSDGGADSPLHF. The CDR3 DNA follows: TGTGCCAGCAGTGATGGGGGGGCCGATTCACCCCTCCACTTT.